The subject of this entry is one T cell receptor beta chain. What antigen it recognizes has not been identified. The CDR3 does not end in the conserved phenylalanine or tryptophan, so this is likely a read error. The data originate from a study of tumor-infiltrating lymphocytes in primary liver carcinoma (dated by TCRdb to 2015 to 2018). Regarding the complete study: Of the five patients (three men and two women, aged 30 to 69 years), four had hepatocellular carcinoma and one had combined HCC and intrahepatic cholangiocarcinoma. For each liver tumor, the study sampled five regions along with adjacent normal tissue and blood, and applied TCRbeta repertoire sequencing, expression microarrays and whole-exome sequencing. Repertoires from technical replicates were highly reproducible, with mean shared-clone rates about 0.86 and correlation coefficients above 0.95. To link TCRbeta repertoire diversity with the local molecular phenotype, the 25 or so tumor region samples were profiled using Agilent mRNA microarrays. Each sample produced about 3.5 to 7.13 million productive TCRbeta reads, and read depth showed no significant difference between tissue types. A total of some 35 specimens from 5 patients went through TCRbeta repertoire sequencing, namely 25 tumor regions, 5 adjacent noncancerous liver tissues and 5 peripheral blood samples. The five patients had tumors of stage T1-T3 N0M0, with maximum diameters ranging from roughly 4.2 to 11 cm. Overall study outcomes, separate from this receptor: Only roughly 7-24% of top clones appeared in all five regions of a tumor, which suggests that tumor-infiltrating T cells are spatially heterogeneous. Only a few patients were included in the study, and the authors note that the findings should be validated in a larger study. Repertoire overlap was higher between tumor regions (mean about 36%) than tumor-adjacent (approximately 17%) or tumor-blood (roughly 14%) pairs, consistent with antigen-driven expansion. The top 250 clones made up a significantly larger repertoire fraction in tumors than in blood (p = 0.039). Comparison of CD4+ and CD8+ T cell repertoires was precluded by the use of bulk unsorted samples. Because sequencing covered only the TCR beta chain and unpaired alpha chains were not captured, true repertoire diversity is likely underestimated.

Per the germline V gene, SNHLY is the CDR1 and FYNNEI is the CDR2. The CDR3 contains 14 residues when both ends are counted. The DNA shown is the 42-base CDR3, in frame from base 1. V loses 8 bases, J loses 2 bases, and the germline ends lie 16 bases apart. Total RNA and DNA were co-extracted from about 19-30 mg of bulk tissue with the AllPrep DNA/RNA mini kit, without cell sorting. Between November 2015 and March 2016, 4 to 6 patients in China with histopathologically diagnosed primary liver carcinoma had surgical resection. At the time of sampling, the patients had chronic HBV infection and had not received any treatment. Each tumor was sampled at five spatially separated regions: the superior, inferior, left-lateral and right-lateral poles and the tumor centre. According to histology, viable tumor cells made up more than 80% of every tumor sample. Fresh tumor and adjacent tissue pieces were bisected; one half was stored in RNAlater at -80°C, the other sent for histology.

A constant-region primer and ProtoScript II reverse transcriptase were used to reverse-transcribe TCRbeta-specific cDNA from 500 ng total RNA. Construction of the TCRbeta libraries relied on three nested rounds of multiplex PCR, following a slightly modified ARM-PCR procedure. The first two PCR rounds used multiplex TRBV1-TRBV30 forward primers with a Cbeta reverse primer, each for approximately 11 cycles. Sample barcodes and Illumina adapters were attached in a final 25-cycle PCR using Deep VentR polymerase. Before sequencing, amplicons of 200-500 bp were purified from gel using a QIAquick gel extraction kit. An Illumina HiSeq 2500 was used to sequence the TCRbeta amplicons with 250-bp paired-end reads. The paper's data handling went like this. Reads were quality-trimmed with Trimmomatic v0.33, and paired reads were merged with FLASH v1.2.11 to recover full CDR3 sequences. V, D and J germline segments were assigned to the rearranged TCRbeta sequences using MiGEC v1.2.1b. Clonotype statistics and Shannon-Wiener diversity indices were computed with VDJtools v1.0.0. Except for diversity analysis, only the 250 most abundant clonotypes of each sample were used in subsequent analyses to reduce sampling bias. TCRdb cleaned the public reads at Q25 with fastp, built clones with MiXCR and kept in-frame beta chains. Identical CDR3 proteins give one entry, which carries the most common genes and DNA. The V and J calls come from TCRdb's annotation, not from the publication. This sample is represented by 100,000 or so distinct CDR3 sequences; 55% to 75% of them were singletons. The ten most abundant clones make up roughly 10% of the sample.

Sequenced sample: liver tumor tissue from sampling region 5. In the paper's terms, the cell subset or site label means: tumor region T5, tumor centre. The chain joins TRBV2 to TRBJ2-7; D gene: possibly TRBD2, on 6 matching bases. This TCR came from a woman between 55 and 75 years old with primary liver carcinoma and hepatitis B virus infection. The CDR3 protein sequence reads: CASLAGNRTYEQYS. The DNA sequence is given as TGTGCCAGCTTGGCGGGAAATCGTACCTACGAGCAGTACTCC.